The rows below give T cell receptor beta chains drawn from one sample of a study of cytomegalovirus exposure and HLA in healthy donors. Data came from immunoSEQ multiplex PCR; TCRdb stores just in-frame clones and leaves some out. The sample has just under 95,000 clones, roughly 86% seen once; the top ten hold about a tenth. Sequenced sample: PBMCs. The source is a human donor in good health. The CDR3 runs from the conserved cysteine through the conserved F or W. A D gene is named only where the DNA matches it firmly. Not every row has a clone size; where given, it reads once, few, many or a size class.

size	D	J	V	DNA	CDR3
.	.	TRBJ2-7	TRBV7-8	TGTGCCAGCAGCTCGACAGGAGGCTACGAGCAGTACTTC	CASSSTGGYEQYF
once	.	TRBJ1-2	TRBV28	TGTGCCAGCAGTGTGTTACCAGCGTGGGGCTACACCTTC	CASSVLPAWGYTF
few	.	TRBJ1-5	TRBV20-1	TGCAGTGCTAGAGATACCGGGCCCCAGCATTTT	CSARDTGPQHF
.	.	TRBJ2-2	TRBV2	TGTGCCAGCAGTGTGAGGGAAGCGAACACCGGGGAGCTGTTTTTT	CASSVREANTGELFF
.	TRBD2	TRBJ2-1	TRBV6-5	TGTGCCAGCAGTTACGGAACTAGCGGGGGGGCCAATGAGCAGTTCTTC	CASSYGTSGGANEQFF
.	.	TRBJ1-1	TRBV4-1	TGCGCCAGCAGCCGCTCTGGAGGGATCGACACTGAAGCTTTCTTT	CASSRSGGIDTEAFF
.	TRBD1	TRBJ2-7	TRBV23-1	TGCGCCAGCAGTCATACCTCCGGGACAGGGGGCGTGGACGAGCAGTACTTC	CASSHTSGTGGVDEQYF
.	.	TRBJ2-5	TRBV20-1	TGCAGTGCTAGAGTATACGGGACCCAGTACTTC	CSARVYGTQYF
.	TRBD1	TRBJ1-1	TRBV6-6	TGTGCCAGCAGACAAACAGGGGGGAACACTGAAGCTTTCTTT	CASRQTGGNTEAFF
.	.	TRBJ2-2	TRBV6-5	TGTGCCAGCAGTTACTCGACGACCGGGGCCGGGGAGCTGTTTTTT	CASSYSTTGAGELFF
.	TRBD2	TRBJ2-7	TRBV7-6	TGTGCCAGCAGCTTAGCGCCAGCGGGGGGCTACGAGCAGTACTTC	CASSLAPAGGYEQYF
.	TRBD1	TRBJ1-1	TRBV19	TGTGCCTCCTGCGAGGACAGGGGTAACACTGAAGCTTTCTTT	CASCEDRGNTEAFF
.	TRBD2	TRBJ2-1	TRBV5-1	TGCGCCAGCAGCCGTGGAGGCGGGAGGGAGACCTACAATGAGCAGTTCTTC	CASSRGGGRETYNEQFF
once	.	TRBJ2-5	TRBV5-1	TGCGCCAGCAGCGGAGGGACCCAAGAGACCCAGTACTTC	CASSGGTQETQYF
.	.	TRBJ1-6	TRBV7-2	TGTGCCAGCAGCTTAGAGGGCAGGGGTAGATCACCCCTCCACTTT	CASSLEGRGRSPLHF
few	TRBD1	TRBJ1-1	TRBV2	TGTGCCAGCAGTCGACAGGGGAGAGGCACTGAAGCTTTCTTT	CASSRQGRGTEAFF
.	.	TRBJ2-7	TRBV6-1	TGTGCCAGCAGTGAAGGGTCTGGACCCGGGAGCAGGTACGAGCAGTACTTC	CASSEGSGPGSRYEQYF
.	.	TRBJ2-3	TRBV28	TGTGCCAGCAAAGGGAGCTCTGCAGCTCACACAGATACGCAGTATTTT	CASKGSSAAHTDTQYF
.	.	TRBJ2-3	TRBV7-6	TGTGCCAGCAACCCCAGTTCAGGATTCGGTTCAGATACGCAGTATTTT	CASNPSSGFGSDTQYF
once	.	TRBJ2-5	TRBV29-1	TGCAGCGTTTTGACAGCTCGTGAGACCCAGTACTTC	CSVLTARETQYF
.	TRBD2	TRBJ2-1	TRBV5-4	TGTGCCAGCAGCAGAACTAGCGGGGGGGTTTACAATGAGCAGTTCTTC	CASSRTSGGVYNEQFF
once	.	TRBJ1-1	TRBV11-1	TGTGCCAGCAGCCCTCGGGGGTTGAGAACTGAAGCTTTCTTT	CASSPRGLRTEAFF
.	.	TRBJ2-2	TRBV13	TGTGCCAGCGGGGAGGTGGGGAACACCGGGGAGCTGTTTTTT	CASGEVGNTGELFF
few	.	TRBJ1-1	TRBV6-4	TGTGCCAGCGGACATAGAAGCGCAGATAGAGAAGCTTTCTTT	CASGHRSADREAFF
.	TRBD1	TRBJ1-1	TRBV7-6	TGTGCCAGCAGCTCCCAGGACAGGAGGGGTGAAGCTTTCTTT	CASSSQDRRGEAFF
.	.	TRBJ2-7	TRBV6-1	TGTGCCAGCAGTGAAGCTTTCAGGGGCTACGAGCAGTACTTC	CASSEAFRGYEQYF
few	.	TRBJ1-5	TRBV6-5	TGTGCCAGCAGTCATCGGGGGGAGTATCAGCCCCAGCATTTT	CASSHRGEYQPQHF
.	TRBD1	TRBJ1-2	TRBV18	TGTGCCAGCTCCCCCGGACAGGAGACGAGAGGCTACACCTTC	CASSPGQETRGYTF
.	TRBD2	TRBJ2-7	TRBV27	TGTGCCAGCAGTTTAAGGGGGCGTAGCGGGAGCGGGTACGAGCAGTACTTC	CASSLRGRSGSGYEQYF
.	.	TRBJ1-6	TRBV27	TGTGCCAGCAGTACCGCGACATCGAACATTAATTCACCCCTCCACTTT	CASSTATSNINSPLHF
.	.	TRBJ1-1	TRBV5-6	TGTGCCAGCAGCTTGGAACCTAAAATGAACACTGAAGCTTTCTTT	CASSLEPKMNTEAFF
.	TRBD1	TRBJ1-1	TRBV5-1	TGCGCCAGCAGCTTGTTCCCGGACAGGGAGGCGACTGAAGCTTTCTTT	CASSLFPDREATEAFF
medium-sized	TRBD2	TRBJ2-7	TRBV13	TGTGCCAGCAGCTCCCGGGGGGGCGAGCAGTACTTC	CASSSRGGEQYF
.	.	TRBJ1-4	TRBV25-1	TGTGCCAGCACCGAAGGGGGTTTTAATGAAAAACTGTTTTTT	CASTEGGFNEKLFF
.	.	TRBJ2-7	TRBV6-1	TGTGCCAGCAGTGAAGTCGCGGGGAGCTCCTACGAGCAGTACTTC	CASSEVAGSSYEQYF
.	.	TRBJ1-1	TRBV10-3	TGTGCCATCAGTGAGTGGGAGTATACAGTCATGAACACTGAAGCTTTCTTT	CAISEWEYTVMNTEAFF
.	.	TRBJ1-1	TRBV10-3	.	CATSVLNTEAFF
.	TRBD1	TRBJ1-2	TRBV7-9	TGTGCCAGCAGCTTAGGACAGGGCTATGGCTACACCTTC	CASSLGQGYGYTF
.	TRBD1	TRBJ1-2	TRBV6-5	TGTGCCAGCAGTTCGACAGGGTCCCTGGGCTATGGCTACACCTTC	CASSSTGSLGYGYTF
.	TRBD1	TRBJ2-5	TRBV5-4	TGTGCCAGCAGCTTGGCAGGGACAGGGATTGAGGAGACCCAGTACTTC	CASSLAGTGIEETQYF